Below are 27 T cell receptor beta chains sequenced from a single sample in a study of T cells in Graves' hyperthyroidism and ophthalmopathy. Amplification of TCR beta CDR3 regions was performed using RNA transcripts as template. HTBI primers were the set used in a first-round RT-PCR of the TCR CDR3. TCRdb re-called the multiplex PCR reads with MiXCR, one entry per CDR3 protein. The table records about 400,000 distinct CDR3 sequences, roughly 15% of them present only once. Sequenced sample: blood. All receptors derive from a woman in her 30s with Graves' ophthalmopathy.

This clonotype was recorded many times. The J gene is TRBJ2-3, the V gene TRBV3-1, with 11 bases matching TRBD2. CDR3 size: 15 residues. CDR1 is LGHDT, CDR2 YNNKEL, per germline (reference sequence). J lost 5 bases, V lost 5 bases, and 6 bases had no gene match. The CDR3 loop is CASSFGTSGGDTQYF. DNA of the CDR3: TGTGCCAGCAGCTTCGGGACTAGCGGCGGAGATACGCAGTATTTT.

This clonotype was seen only a few times. The rearrangement joins TRBV7-9 to TRBJ2-2, with 8 bases fitting TRBD1. V shed 7 bases, J shed 1 base, and the junction held 8 bases outside the gene matches. The CDR3 totals 16 residues. Germline loops: CDR1 SEHNR, CDR2 FQNEAQ (reference sequence). CDR3 in DNA: TGTGCCAGCAAGAGGGCCGGACAGGGGAACACCGGGGAGCTGTTTTTT. Protein sequence: CASKRAGQGNTGELFF.

A single count supports this clonotype. V usage is TRBV9 and J usage is TRBJ1-1, with D unclear. Deletions cut 1 base from V and 4 bases from J, with 11 bases between. This CDR3 spans 14 amino acids. Germline values: CDR1 SGDLS, CDR2 YYNGEE. The CDR3 sequence: CASSVYSRGTEAFF. CDR3 bases: TGTGCCAGCAGCGTATACTCCCGGGGCACTGAAGCTTTCTTT.

This clonotype has only a few counts. The chain has TRBV19 and TRBJ2-1; D may correspond to TRBD1 or TRBD2 (5 bases each). CDR1 is LNHDA, CDR2 SQIVND, per germline (reference sequence). There are 19 residues in the CDR3. Trimming removed 7 bases at V and 3 bases at J, with 28 bases between. This CDR3 is CASMPFRGTGTSHYNEQFF. Here the CDR3 DNA reads TGTGCCAGTATGCCCTTCCGAGGAACCGGGACCTCCCACTACAATGAGCAGTTCTTC.

This clonotype was recorded many times. The chain uses TRBV2 and TRBJ1-4; no reliable D call. The V end lost 5 bases, the J end lost 4 bases, and 11 bases lay between the germline ends. Germline V gives CDR1 SNHLY, CDR2 FYNNEI. This CDR3 is 14 amino acids long. Written as DNA, the CDR3 is TGTGCCAGCAGTTCGAGACGGAGTAATGAAAAACTGTTTTTT. Translated: CASSSRRSNEKLFF.

The sample holds many counts of this clonotype. J is TRBJ1-1 and V is TRBV20-1; the D is unclear. This CDR3 contains 12 residues. Looked up from germline, CDR1 is DFQATT and CDR2 is SNEGSKA (reference sequence). V was shortened by 4 bases and J by 2 bases, with 8 bases between the two germline ends. The DNA of the CDR3 is TGCAGTGCTAATCAGGCTAACACTGAAGCTTTCTTT. It is translated as CSANQANTEAFF.

This clonotype was counted a few times. The rearrangement joins TRBV29-1 to TRBJ1-2, with D unresolved. The ends were cut back, 4 bases at V and 5 bases at J, with 14 bases in the middle. CDR3 length: 13 amino acids. CDR1 SQVTM and CDR2 ANQGSEA come from the germline V gene. The CDR3: CSVVGGRRYGYTF. CDR3 sequence (DNA): TGCAGCGTTGTAGGCGGGCGGAGGTATGGCTACACCTTC.

This clonotype was detected ten times or more. V is TRBV19 and J is TRBJ2-1; D call uncertain. With 5 bases removed from V and 6 bases from J, the gap between germline ends came to 20 bases. Germline V lookup: CDR1 LNHDA, CDR2 SQIVND (reference sequence). The CDR3 covers 16 residues. CDR3 sequence: CASSLTSNPSANEQFF. The CDR3 region has the DNA TGTGCCAGTAGTCTCACGTCCAATCCCTCGGCCAATGAGCAGTTCTTC.

V and J are TRBV29-1 and TRBJ1-1, with a tentative D call TRBD1 (5 bases). CDR1 SQVTM and CDR2 ANQGSEA come from the germline V gene. There are 12 residues in the CDR3. The CDR3 coding sequence is TGCAGAGGTGGGGGGGGGAACACTGAAGCTTTCTTT. Translation: CRGGGGNTEAFF.

This clonotype was detected ten times or more. The chain recombines TRBV28 with TRBJ1-1, with D hard to call. This CDR3 spans 14 amino acids. CDR1 is MDHEN, CDR2 SYDVKM, per germline. Between the trimmed V and J ends, which lost 7 bases and 1 base, there was a span of 13 bases. The CDR3 coding sequence is TGTGCCAGCACCATAGTTGGTCCGAACACTGAAGCTTTCTTT. It yields the protein CASTIVGPNTEAFF.

This clonotype was observed many times. This chain uses TRBV29-1 with TRBJ2-3, with D possibly TRBD2 on 7 matching bases. CDR3 length: 14 residues. Germline-derived CDR1 and CDR2 are SQVTM and ANQGSEA. Between the trimmed V and J ends, which lost 4 bases and 1 base, there was a span of 12 bases. The CDR3 nucleotides read TGCAGCGTTGTAACGGGGGGCCGCACAGATACGCAGTATTTT. Protein: CSVVTGGRTDTQYF.

This clonotype has a count of ten or more. J is TRBJ1-1 and V is TRBV20-1, with TRBD1 as a possible D gene (6 bases). From germline, CDR1 is DFQATT and CDR2 SNEGSKA (reference sequence). The CDR3 loop spans 12 amino acids. Trimming pared 7 bases from V and 1 base from J, leaving 10 bases between. In DNA, the CDR3 is TGCAGTGGGCTGGACAGGAACACTGAAGCTTTCTTT. It translates to CSGLDRNTEAFF.

This clonotype was counted many times. The chain links TRBV28 to TRBJ2-2; 8 nucleotides line up with TRBD1. Germline lookup yields CDR1 MDHEN and CDR2 SYDVKM. This CDR3 contains 16 residues. Losses at the gene ends were 5 bases for V and 8 bases for J; bases not matched to a gene: 13. The CDR3 DNA reads as TGTGCCAGCAGTCTCTGGACAGGGCCCGTTAGTGGGGAGCTGTTTTTT. Protein sequence: CASSLWTGPVSGELFF.

This clonotype was seen only once. The V call is TRBV12-3 or TRBV12-4, the J call TRBJ2-7; D is perhaps TRBD2 (5 bases). V lost 6 bases, J lost 1 base, and 13 bases lay in between. The CDR3 runs 14 residues. The CDR3 nucleotides are TGTGCCAGCAGAGGCGTACTAGAGTCCTACGAGCAGTACTTC. Translating gives CASRGVLESYEQYF.

V gene TRBV4-2 combines with J gene TRBJ1-3; a weak D match, TRBD1 (5 bases). Germline loops: CDR1 LGHNA, CDR2 YNFKEQ. CDR3 length: 14 residues. V was cut by 6 bases and J by 0 bases, with 9 bases left in between. CDR3: CASRTGSSGNTIYF. As DNA, the CDR3 is TGTGCCAGCAGAACAGGATCCTCTGGAAACACCATATATTTT.

This clonotype appeared many times. This chain joins TRBV7-9 and TRBJ1-1, with D possibly being TRBD1 (5 bases). The CDR3 is made up of 16 amino acids. Trimming stripped 5 bases from V and 1 base from J, with 17 bases between. CDR1 is SEHNR, CDR2 FQNEAQ, per germline (reference sequence). This chain's CDR3 is CASSPPPGWGNTEAFF. The DNA for the CDR3 is TGTGCCAGCAGCCCCCCGCCAGGGTGGGGGAACACTGAAGCTTTCTTT.

This clonotype has at least ten counts. The chain employs TRBV3-1 and TRBJ2-3, with D possibly TRBD2 on 6 matching bases. Per the germline V gene, CDR1 is LGHDT and CDR2 is YNNKEL (reference sequence). V lost 0 bases and J lost 0, with 10 bases in between. The CDR3 extends over 16 amino acids. The CDR3 nucleotides read TGTGCCAGCAGCCAAGACGCGCGGGGAAGCACAGATACGCAGTATTTT. It codes for CASSQDARGSTDTQYF.

There are many counts of this clonotype. The rearrangement joins TRBV2 to TRBJ2-7; a possible D gene is TRBD1 (5 bases). Trimming removed 6 bases at V and 3 bases at J, with 21 bases between. CDR3 size: 16 residues. Germline CDR1 SNHLY, CDR2 FYNNEI. This CDR3 reads CASSPGTGRDYYEQYF. In DNA, the CDR3 is TGTGCCAGCAGCCCGGGTACGGGCAGGGATTACTACGAGCAGTACTTC.

This clonotype turned up a few times. This chain joins TRBV6-4 and TRBJ2-3; D is perhaps TRBD2 (5 bases). Deletions cut 6 bases from V and 2 bases from J, with 12 bases between. Germline loops: CDR1 MRHNA, CDR2 SNTAGT. This CDR3 contains 14 residues. CDR3 residues: CASSPSGITDTQYF. CDR3 sequence (DNA): TGTGCCAGCAGCCCGAGCGGAATCACAGATACGCAGTATTTT.

The rearrangement links TRBV5-1 to TRBJ2-2; perhaps TRBD2 as D (7 bases). The germline gives CDR1 SGHRS, CDR2 YFSETQ. CDR3 length: 16 residues. V dropped 5 bases and J dropped 7 bases, with 21 bases sitting between them. The CDR3 is CASRTRGGASDGELFF. Written as DNA, the CDR3 is TGCGCCAGCAGGACGCGAGGGGGGGCGAGCGACGGGGAGCTGTTTTTT.

This clonotype showed up many times. The chain couples TRBV6-1 to TRBJ1-5; TRBD1 aligns across 7 bases. After removal of 2 bases from V and 0 bases from J, the junction contained 10 bases not matched to a gene. This CDR3 spans 18 amino acids. The germline CDR1 and CDR2 sequences are MNHNS and SASEGT. The CDR3 here is CASSEFGDRDYSNQPQHF. CDR3 DNA: TGTGCCAGCAGTGAATTTGGGGACAGAGATTATAGCAATCAGCCCCAGCATTTT.

This clonotype was counted at least ten times. The chain recombines TRBV3-1 with TRBJ1-2, with D unclear. There are 15 residues in the CDR3. Germline loops: CDR1 LGHDT, CDR2 YNNKEL (reference sequence). V lost 0 bases, J lost 8 bases, and 16 bases lay in between. The CDR3 loop reads CASSQDGRRVKGYTF. CDR3 DNA sequence: TGTGCCAGCAGCCAAGATGGAAGAAGGGTAAAAGGCTACACCTTC.

This clonotype came up many times. The genes are TRBV20-1 and TRBJ2-3; 13 bases agree with TRBD2. Per germline, CDR1 DFQATT and CDR2 SNEGSKA (reference sequence). This CDR3 is 16 amino acids long. V gave up 1 base and J gave up 2 bases; unmatched junction bases: 3. For the CDR3, the DNA is TGCAGTGCTAGAGTGACTAGCGGGGGGTTCACAGATACGCAGTATTTT. It encodes CSARVTSGGFTDTQYF.

The chain carries TRBV24-1 and TRBJ2-1, with unresolved D. This CDR3 spans 14 amino acids. Germline V lookup: CDR1 KGHDR, CDR2 SFDVKD. Trimming stripped 5 bases from V and 4 bases from J, with 11 bases between. CDR3 in amino acids: CATSALSSYNEQFF. CDR3 DNA: TGTGCCACCAGTGCCTTATCCTCATACAATGAGCAGTTCTTC.

There are many counts of this clonotype. V is TRBV10-3 and J is TRBJ2-3, with 10 positions matching TRBD2. This CDR3 has 17 amino acids. Trimming took 4 bases from V and 0 from J; bases not matched to a gene: 7. Germline V CDR1 and CDR2: ENHRY, SYGVKD. The CDR3 DNA reads TGTGCCATCAGTGCACGGGGTAGCGGGGGGAGCACAGATACGCAGTATTTT. Translating it yields CAISARGSGGSTDTQYF.

This clonotype occurred many times. The V and J genes are TRBV29-1 and TRBJ1-5; TRBD1 agrees at 10 bases. The germline CDR1 and CDR2 sequences are SQVTM and ANQGSEA. This CDR3 contains 13 residues. After removal of 6 bases from V and 5 bases from J, the junction contained 4 bases not matched to a gene. CDR3 in DNA: TGCAGCGTCGGCGGGACAGGGGATCAGCCCCAGCATTTT. As protein: CSVGGTGDQPQHF.

This clonotype was observed at least ten times. V usage is TRBV18 and J usage is TRBJ1-1; D is uncertain. This CDR3 has 13 residues. Between the trimmed V and J ends, which lost 2 bases and 8 bases, there was a span of 12 bases. Germline V lookup: CDR1 KGHSH, CDR2 LQKENI. DNA of the CDR3: TGTGCCAGCTCACCAGGACGGCGCGCGGAAGCTTTCTTT. Amino acid sequence: CASSPGRRAEAFF.